The entry below describes one T cell receptor beta chain. Its antigen is still unknown. The sample comes from a study of T cell responses to AZD1222 COVID-19 vaccine. General study results and limits: A rise in Spike-specific TCR breadth and depth followed two AZD1222 doses. Clonal diversity was possibly underestimated; the donors were predominantly white British and more often female.

Second doses at about 4 or about 12 weeks were pooled. Measured with immunoSEQ multiplex PCR; TCRdb has only the in-frame clones, and not every one. The sample contains roughly 54,000 clones, about 90% of which appear only once. There are 13 residues in the CDR3. Germline CDR1 SQVTM, CDR2 ANQGSEA. V lost 7 bases, J lost 7 bases, and 10 bases stayed unmatched. The gene calls are TRBV29-1 and TRBJ1-5, with TRBD1 identical over 7 bases. The receptor was derived from an adult who received the AZD1222 COVID-19 vaccine. The sequencing here drew on peripheral blood, taken 28 days after the second AZD1222 dose. In DNA, the CDR3 is TGCAGCGCCTCAGACAGGGCGGGGCAGCCCCAGCATTTT. This encodes CSASDRAGQPQHF.